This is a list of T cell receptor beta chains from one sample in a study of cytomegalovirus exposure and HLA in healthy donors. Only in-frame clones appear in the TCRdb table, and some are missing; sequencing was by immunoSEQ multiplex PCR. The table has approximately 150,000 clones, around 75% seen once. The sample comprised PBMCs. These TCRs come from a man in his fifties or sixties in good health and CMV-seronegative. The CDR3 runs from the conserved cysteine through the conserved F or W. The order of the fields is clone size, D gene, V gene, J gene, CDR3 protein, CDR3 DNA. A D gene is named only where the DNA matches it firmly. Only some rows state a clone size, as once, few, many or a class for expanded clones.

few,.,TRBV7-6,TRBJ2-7,CASSSPRGTGLNSYEQYF,TGTGCCAGCAGCTCTCCCCGAGGCACGGGACTGAACTCCTACGAGCAGTACTTC
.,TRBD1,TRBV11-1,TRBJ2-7,CASEDRGAHEQYF,TGTGCCAGCGAGGACAGGGGTGCCCACGAGCAGTACTTC
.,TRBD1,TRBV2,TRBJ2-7,CASREQGPSYEQYF,TGTGCCAGCAGGGAACAGGGGCCCTCCTACGAGCAGTACTTC
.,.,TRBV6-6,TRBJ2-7,CASRFLQDSSYEQYF,TGTGCCAGCAGGTTTTTACAGGACAGCTCCTACGAGCAGTACTTC
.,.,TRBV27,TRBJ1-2,CASSFRGLGGSTF,TGTGCCAGCAGTTTTCGGGGATTAGGGGGTAGCACCTTC
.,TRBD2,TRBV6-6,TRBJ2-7,CASSPQREGNEQYF,TGTGCCAGCAGTCCCCAGCGGGAGGGCAACGAGCAGTACTTC
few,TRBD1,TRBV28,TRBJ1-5,CASSFGMRGLGNQPQHF,TGTGCCAGCAGTTTTGGCATGAGGGGGCTGGGCAATCAGCCCCAGCATTTT
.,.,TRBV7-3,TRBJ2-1,CASSISTSNEQFF,TGTGCCAGCAGCATTTCTACTTCCAATGAGCAGTTCTTC
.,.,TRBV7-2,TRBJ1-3,CASSLPASDTIYF,TGTGCCAGCAGCTTACCGGCGAGCGACACCATATATTTT
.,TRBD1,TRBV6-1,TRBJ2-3,CAIRQGSTDTQYF,TGTGCCATTCGACAGGGTAGCACAGATACGCAGTATTTT
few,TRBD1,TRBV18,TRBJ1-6,CASSLLDRGDSPLHF,TGTGCCAGCTCACTTCTGGACAGGGGAGATTCACCCCTCCACTTT
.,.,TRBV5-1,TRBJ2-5,CASSLNFRETQYF,TGCGCCAGCAGCTTGAATTTTAGAGAGACCCAGTACTTC
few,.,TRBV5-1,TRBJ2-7,CASSLGIGVSCEQYF,TGCGCCAGCAGCTTGGGAATAGGGGTCAGCTGCGAGCAGTACTTC
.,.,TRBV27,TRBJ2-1,CASRTGGNEQFF,TGTGCCAGCAGAACCGGGGGTAATGAGCAGTTCTTC
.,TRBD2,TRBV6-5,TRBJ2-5,CASRAGRLSETQYF,TGTGCCAGCAGAGCGGGGAGGTTATCGGAGACCCAGTACTTC
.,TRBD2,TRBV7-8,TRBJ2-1,CASRQSGTTEQFF,TGTGCCAGCAGACAGAGCGGGACTACTGAGCAGTTCTTC
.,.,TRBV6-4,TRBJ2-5,CASSVDQGETQYF,TGTGCCAGCAGTGTCGATCAGGGCGAGACCCAGTACTTC
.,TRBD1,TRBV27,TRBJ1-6,CASSLDRPPNSPLHF,TGTGCCAGCAGTTTGGACAGGCCGCCTAATTCACCCCTCCACTTT
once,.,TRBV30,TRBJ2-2,CARGGLANTGELFF,TGTGCGCGGGGTGGCCTAGCGAACACCGGGGAGCTGTTTTTT
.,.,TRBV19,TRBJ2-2,CASMEGYGELFF,TGTGCCAGTATGGAGGGATACGGGGAGCTGTTTTTT
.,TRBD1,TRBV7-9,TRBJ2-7,CSSSVSSTGGGREQYF,TGTTCCAGCAGCGTGAGTTCTACAGGGGGTGGACGCGAGCAGTACTTC
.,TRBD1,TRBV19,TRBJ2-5,CASAGQGALETQYF,TGTGCCAGTGCTGGACAGGGGGCGTTGGAGACCCAGTACTTC
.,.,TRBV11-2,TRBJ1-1,CATPGHEAFF,TGTGCCACCCCGGGTCATGAAGCTTTCTTT
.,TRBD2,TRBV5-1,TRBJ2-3,CASRGGLAGVRTDTQYF,TGCGCCAGCAGAGGTGGACTAGCGGGAGTAAGGACAGATACGCAGTATTTT
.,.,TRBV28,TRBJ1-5,CASSLAGTPPQHF,TGTGCCAGCAGTTTGGCAGGTACGCCGCCCCAGCATTTT
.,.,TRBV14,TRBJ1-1,CASSQVWGPNTEAFF,TGTGCCAGCAGCCAAGTCTGGGGCCCGAACACTGAAGCTTTCTTT
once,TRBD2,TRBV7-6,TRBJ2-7,CASSLGGRGYSYEQYF,TGTGCCAGCAGCTTAGGCGGGAGGGGTTATTCCTACGAGCAGTACTTC
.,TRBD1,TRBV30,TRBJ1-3,CAYEPGTVTHYSGNTIYF,TGTGCTTACGAGCCCGGGACAGTTACTCATTACTCTGGAAACACCATATATTTT